These 10 T cell receptor beta chains were sequenced from one sample in a study of CD8+ T cells in alopecia areata. Isolated RNA was reverse transcribed into cDNA used as the sequencing template. Assay: immunoSEQ multiplex PCR; the TCRdb copy retains only in-frame clones and omits some. This sample has roughly 64,000 clones, with roughly two fifths found just once. Material for sequencing was NKG2D-low CD8+ T cells sorted from blood. These TCRs come from a human donor with alopecia areata.

This clone has more than one count but fewer than ten. The chain is built from TRBV6-6 and TRBJ2-7; D possibly corresponds to TRBD2 (5 bases). The CDR3 is made up of 12 amino acids. Germline V lookup: CDR1 MNHNY, CDR2 SVGAGI (reference sequence). The V end lost 7 bases, the J end lost 2 bases, and 9 bases lay between the germline ends. In DNA form, the CDR3 reads TGTGCCAGCACGGGGTGGACCTACGAGCAGTACTTC. Its translation is CASTGWTYEQYF.

The gene calls are TRBV29-1 and TRBJ1-2; 9 bases match TRBD1. Trimming at V came to 0 bases and at J to 0 bases, leaving 2 bases not matched to a gene. CDR1 is SQVTM and CDR2 is ANQGSEA in the germline V gene. The CDR3 has 15 residues. CDR3 nucleotides: TGCAGCGTTGAAGATCGACAGGGGGCTAACTATGGCTACACCTTC. Protein sequence: CSVEDRQGANYGYTF.

V gene TRBV27 combines with J gene TRBJ1-2, with a possible D match to TRBD1 (6 bases). This CDR3 contains 13 residues. Trimming pared 6 bases from V and 8 bases from J, leaving 16 bases between. CDR1 and CDR2 (germline): MNHEY, SMNVEV (reference sequence). CDR3 bases: TGTGCCAGCAGCACGGGGGGCAGAGGAGGCTACACCTTC. This codes for CASSTGGRGGYTF.

This clone came up once. The V call is TRBV30, the J call TRBJ1-2, with 7 bases aligning to TRBD1. CDR1 and CDR2 from the germline V gene are GTSNPN and SVGIG (reference sequence). This CDR3 has 14 residues. The junction had 8 bases not matched to a gene; V was cut back by 3 bases and J by 4 bases. The DNA for the CDR3 is TGTGCCTGGAGGAGAGGGACAGTCTTCTATGGCTACACCTTC. This translates into CAWRRGTVFYGYTF.

This clone was seen more than once but under ten times. The rearrangement joins TRBV9 to TRBJ2-7; no clear D gene. Germline V lookup: CDR1 SGDLS, CDR2 YYNGEE. This CDR3 region has 14 residues. The V end lost 5 bases, the J end lost 5 bases, and 17 bases lay between the germline ends. This CDR3 reads CASSEGASAHEQYF. CDR3 coding DNA: TGTGCCAGCAGTGAAGGCGCATCAGCCCACGAGCAGTACTTC.

The rearrangement uses TRBV10-3 and TRBJ1-2, with 9 positions matching TRBD1. J was trimmed by 8 bases and V by 3 bases; bases with no gene match: 7. CDR1 is ENHRY and CDR2 is SYGVKD in the germline V gene. The CDR3 is 14 amino acids. The DNA of the CDR3 is TGTGCCATCAGTGATGGGACAGGGATTGTGGGCTACACCTTC. Translation: CAISDGTGIVGYTF.

This clone was seen more than once but under ten times. The sample has other DNA sequences that encode this CDR3 too. This rearrangement joins TRBV7-9 to TRBJ2-7, with D perhaps matching TRBD1 (5 bases). CDR3 size: 12 residues. The ends were cut back, 2 bases at V and 3 bases at J, with 5 bases in the middle. Germline V CDR1 and CDR2: SEHNR, FQNEAQ (reference sequence). This CDR3 reads CASSLRGYEQYF. CDR3 sequence (DNA): TGTGCCAGCAGCTTAAGGGGCTACGAGCAGTACTTC.

This clone has only a few counts. The chain's CDR3 is CASSGGLRPYEQYF. The CDR3 DNA follows: TGTGCCAGCAGCGGGGGACTCCGACCCTACGAGCAGTACTTC. The chain uses TRBV11-2 and TRBJ2-7; D perhaps matches TRBD2 (6 bases). The CDR3 is 14 amino acids. Trimming stripped 5 bases from V and 2 bases from J, with 13 bases between. Germline V gives CDR1 SGHAT, CDR2 FQNNGV.

CDR3 in amino acids: CASRKSGGLSYEQYF. CDR3 nucleotide sequence: TGTGCCAGCAGAAAAAGCGGGGGGCTTTCCTACGAGCAGTACTTC. This chain links TRBV27 with TRBJ2-7, with TRBD2 matching 9 bases. Looked up from germline, CDR1 is MNHEY and CDR2 is SMNVEV (reference sequence). The CDR3 is made up of 15 amino acids. V lost 6 bases to trimming and J lost 1 base; unmatched junction nucleotides: 7.

The chain carries TRBV4-1 and TRBJ1-5; D is possibly TRBD1 (5 bases). The CDR3 is 18 residues long. The ends were cut back, 1 base at V and 3 bases at J, with 19 bases in the middle. From germline, CDR1 is MGHRA and CDR2 YSYEKL. The DNA of the CDR3 is TGCGCCAGCAGCCAAGCCGTCCACCCCAGGGCGTACAATCAGCCCCAGCATTTT. Protein product: CASSQAVHPRAYNQPQHF.